This T cell receptor beta chain was sequenced during a study of PD-1 blockade in mismatch repair-deficient tumors. Notes on the study in general: All three positive peptides came from frameshift mutations, yielding 140 or so blood TCRs.

Generated by immunoSEQ multiplex PCR, the TCRdb table keeps only in-frame clones and is missing some. The sample shows some 14,000 clones, under 90% of them seen only once. As regards this clone: The antigen remains undetermined.

The time point: identical approximately ten-day culture without peptide (control). The TCR-sequenced patients were a few responders to pembrolizumab. Each of 7 or 8 ELISpot-reactive candidate peptides was used for roughly 11-day stimulation. Baseline for clone expansion was a parallel culture with no peptide. This CDR3 contains 14 residues. J was trimmed by 1 base and V by 6 bases; bases with no gene match: 5. Germline V gene data show CDR1 as MNHEY and CDR2 as SVGAGI. J is TRBJ1-1 and V is TRBV6-5, with TRBD1 identical over 7 bases. The sample in question was cells cultured in vitro, obtained from a patient treated with pembrolizumab. This clonotype was obtained from an adult with mismatch repair-deficient cancer. The CDR3 here is CASSAGDRNTEAFF. CDR3 coding DNA: TGTGCCAGCAGCGCCGGGGACAGGAACACTGAAGCTTTCTTT.